The 30 T cell receptor beta chains reported below all come from one sample, sequenced in a study of cytotoxic CD8 clonotypes in ibrutinib-treated CLL. Method: immunoSEQ multiplex PCR; TCRdb's copy keeps in-frame clones and lacks some. There are roughly 300,000 clones in the sample; roughly 76% occur only once, and about 5.7% lies in the top ten. The sample consisted of PBMCs, taken at disease progression, from a patient treated with ibrutinib. These receptors all come from a human donor with chronic lymphocytic leukemia.

The rearrangement links TRBV29-1 to TRBJ1-1; 9 bases fit TRBD1. The ends lost 1 base at V and 8 bases at J; junction bases unmatched: 5. The CDR3 extends over 13 amino acids. CDR1 is SQVTM and CDR2 is ANQGSEA in the germline V gene. Here the CDR3 reads CSVEGGGTGEAFF. The CDR3 DNA reads as TGCAGCGTTGAAGGAGGGGGGACAGGGGAAGCTTTCTTT.

This clone was found once. The chain couples TRBV28 to TRBJ2-1, with 7 nucleotides matching TRBD1. The CDR3 length is 16 residues. V was clipped by 2 bases and J by 6 bases; unmatched bases: 10. Germline-derived CDR1 and CDR2 are MDHEN and SYDVKM. The CDR3 bases are TGTGCCAGCAGTTTAGTGGGATGGACAGGCATCAATGAGCAGTTCTTC. It yields the protein CASSLVGWTGINEQFF.

The chain couples TRBV7-2 to TRBJ2-5; D gene unclear. This CDR3 is built from 16 residues. The germline gives CDR1 SGHTA, CDR2 FQGNSA. V was pared by 5 bases and J by 0 bases, with 16 bases between. The CDR3 coding sequence is TGTGCCAGCAGCCTCCCGCGAGGAACCTACCAAGAGACCCAGTACTTC. It translates to CASSLPRGTYQETQYF. Full variable domain (rest looked up from reference TRBV7-2 and TRBJ2-5): GAGVSQSPSNKVTEKGKDVELRCDPISGHTALYWYRQSLGQGLEFLIYFQGNSAPDKSGLPSDRFSAERTGGSVSTLTIQRTQQEDSAVYLCASSLPRGTYQETQYFGPGTRLLVL.

V is TRBV5-1 and J is TRBJ1-5; TRBD1 is a possible D gene (6 bases). CDR1 SGHRS and CDR2 YFSETQ come from the germline V gene. V was shortened by 0 bases and J by 7 bases, with 14 bases between the two germline ends. The CDR3 sequence is 15 residues long. This CDR3 is CASSLAWGAGQPQHF. The CDR3 DNA follows: TGCGCCAGCAGCTTGGCCTGGGGGGCAGGGCAGCCCCAGCATTTT.

This chain connects TRBV5-1 to TRBJ1-6; D unclear. CDR3 length: 15 residues. Looked up from germline, CDR1 is SGHRS and CDR2 is YFSETQ. The germline V and J ends were trimmed by 4 bases and 9 bases, with 17 bases remaining between them. The CDR3 here is CASSLVTASGSPLHF. In DNA form, the CDR3 reads TGCGCCAGCAGCCTGGTAACGGCGTCAGGTTCACCCCTCCACTTT.

The chain carries TRBV7-9 and TRBJ1-2, with D possibly matching TRBD1 (5 bases). Germline-derived CDR1 and CDR2 are SEHNR and FQNEAQ (reference sequence). Trimming removed 5 bases at V and 2 bases at J, with 9 bases between. The CDR3 totals 13 residues. The CDR3 reads CASSNWDNYGYTF. In DNA form, the CDR3 reads TGTGCCAGCAGCAATTGGGACAACTATGGCTACACCTTC.

This clone was recorded once. The chain carries TRBV28 and TRBJ1-2; 9 bases map to TRBD1. Germline CDR1 and CDR2: MDHEN and SYDVKM. This CDR3 comprises 15 residues. Losses at the gene ends were 5 bases for V and 7 bases for J; bases not matched to a gene: 11. CDR3 protein: CASSPLPTGGVGYTF. The CDR3 coding sequence is TGTGCCAGCAGTCCACTGCCGACAGGGGGGGTTGGCTACACCTTC.

The gene calls are TRBV2 and TRBJ1-4; no firm D call. Trimming took off 5 bases at V and 4 bases at J, with 17 bases between the two ends. The length of the CDR3 is 16 residues. In germline, CDR1 is SNHLY, CDR2 FYNNEI. CDR3 region: CASSTTVGGFNEKLFF. DNA of the CDR3: TGTGCCAGCAGTACCACGGTTGGAGGGTTTAATGAAAAACTGTTTTTT.

The rearrangement joins TRBV6-6 to TRBJ2-3, with D uncertain. The CDR3 sequence is 15 residues long. V was pared by 2 bases and J by 7 bases, with 16 bases between. CDR1 is MNHNY and CDR2 is SVGAGI in the germline V gene (reference sequence). CDR3 protein: CASSYADASSNTQYF. The DNA of the CDR3 is TGTGCCAGCAGTTACGCGGATGCGAGTAGTAATACGCAGTATTTT.

This chain joins TRBV9 and TRBJ2-7, with D unresolved. CDR3 length: 14 amino acids. CDR1 and CDR2 from the germline V gene are SGDLS and YYNGEE. V was trimmed by 5 bases and J by 0 bases, leaving 12 bases between them. CDR3 nucleotides: TGTGCCAGCAGTAATCAGGTGAGCTCCTACGAGCAGTACTTC. The encoded protein is CASSNQVSSYEQYF.

The chain joins TRBV9 to TRBJ1-1; no reliable D call. From germline, CDR1 is SGDLS and CDR2 YYNGEE. CDR3 size: 13 residues. Trimming shortened V by 0 bases and J by 4 bases, and 7 bases separated the two germline ends. The CDR3 sequence is CASSVVRATEAFF. The CDR3 nucleotides are TGTGCCAGCAGCGTAGTGAGGGCCACTGAAGCTTTCTTT. The full variable domain, in which reference TRBV9 and TRBJ1-1 provide the parts outside the CDR3, is DSGVTQTPKHLITATGQRVTLRCSPRSGDLSVYWYQQSLDQGLQFLIQYYNGEERAKGNILERFSAQQFPDLHSELNLSSLELGDSALYFCASSVVRATEAFFGQGTRLTVV.

The genes are TRBV27 and TRBJ2-1, with 8 bases aligning to TRBD2. The CDR3 consists of 20 residues. Losses at the gene ends were 0 bases for V and 3 bases for J; bases not matched to a gene: 16. CDR1 and CDR2 (germline): MNHEY, SMNVEV (reference sequence). CDR3: CASSLSHQSPGRAFYNEQFF. CDR3 in DNA: TGTGCCAGCAGTTTATCCCACCAATCCCCCGGGAGGGCCTTCTACAATGAGCAGTTCTTC.

This clone was counted a few times. The chain uses TRBV18 and TRBJ2-3; D may match TRBD1 or TRBD2 (5 bases each). Trimming pared 3 bases from V and 2 bases from J, leaving 9 bases between. This CDR3 spans 14 amino acids. CDR1 is KGHSH and CDR2 is LQKENI in the germline V gene. The CDR3 reads CASSPWDLTDTQYF. The CDR3 bases are TGTGCCAGCTCACCCTGGGACCTCACAGATACGCAGTATTTT.

The rearrangement joins TRBV13 to TRBJ2-5; TRBD1 is a possible D gene (7 bases). Deletions cut 5 bases from V and 6 bases from J, with 13 bases between. The CDR3 is 13 residues long. Germline V lookup: CDR1 PRHDT, CDR2 FYEKMQ (reference sequence). The CDR3 region has the DNA TGTGCCAGCAGCCTTCCAGGGGGGAAGACCCAGTACTTC. Its translation: CASSLPGGKTQYF. The variable domain in full, completed from reference TRBV13 and TRBJ2-5, reads AAGVIQSPRHLIKEKRETATLKCYPIPRHDTVYWYQQGPGQDPQFLISFYEKMQSDKGSIPDRFSAQQFSDYHSELNMSSLELGDSALYFCASSLPGGKTQYFGPGTRLLVL.

This chain joins TRBV5-4 and TRBJ2-3, with TRBD2 identical over 8 bases. CDR1 SGHNT and CDR2 YYREEE come from the germline V gene (reference sequence). CDR3 length: 17 residues. V shed 1 base, J shed 5 bases, and the junction held 12 bases outside the gene matches. CDR3 region: CASSLISGRRGRDTQYF. In nucleotides, the CDR3 is TGTGCCAGCAGCTTGATAAGCGGGAGACGGGGAAGAGATACGCAGTATTTT.

V gene TRBV10-3 combines with J gene TRBJ1-1, with 8 bases fitting TRBD1. V lost 6 bases, J lost 3 bases, and 6 bases stayed unmatched. Germline values: CDR1 ENHRY, CDR2 SYGVKD. The CDR3 runs 14 residues. The CDR3 sequence: CAIRGQGKDTEAFF. In DNA, the CDR3 is TGTGCCATCAGAGGACAGGGAAAGGACACTGAAGCTTTCTTT.

The chain has TRBV29-1 and TRBJ1-2; D is undetermined. Trimming stripped 4 bases from V and 5 bases from J, with 14 bases between. Germline lookup yields CDR1 SQVTM and CDR2 ANQGSEA. The CDR3 loop spans 13 amino acids. CDR3 in amino acids: CSVVGGPTYGYTF. The CDR3 nucleotides read TGCAGCGTTGTAGGCGGCCCCACTTATGGCTACACCTTC.

The table lists this clone with a count of one. The chain links TRBV2 to TRBJ2-7; tentatively, D is TRBD2 (7 bases). The germline V gene has CDR1 SNHLY and CDR2 FYNNEI. This CDR3 spans 13 amino acids. Trimming removed 6 bases at V and 5 bases at J, with 14 bases between. CDR3 in amino acids: CASRAGQLDEQYF. CDR3 nucleotides: TGTGCCAGCAGAGCGGGACAATTAGACGAGCAGTACTTC.

The chain joins TRBV28 to TRBJ1-3; 7 bases match TRBD1. Unmatched junction bases numbered 6, after V lost 4 bases and J lost 0 bases. CDR1 is MDHEN, CDR2 SYDVKM, per germline. The CDR3 covers 16 residues. CDR3 DNA sequence: TGTGCCAGCAGTTCCCCTCACAGGGGCTCTGGAAACACCATATATTTT. Translating it yields CASSSPHRGSGNTIYF. The whole variable domain, filled in from reference TRBV28 and TRBJ1-3, reads DVKVTQSSRYLVKRTGEKVFLECVQDMDHENMFWYRQDPGLGLRLIYFSYDVKMKEKGDIPEGYSVSREKKERFSLILESASTNQTSMYLCASSSPHRGSGNTIYFGEGSWLTVV.

By share of the sample, this clone is medium-sized. The CDR3 nucleotides read TGTGCCAGCAGCTTAGCGGGAGTCTCCTACGAGCAGTACTTC. Encoded protein: CASSLAGVSYEQYF. V gene TRBV11-2 combines with J gene TRBJ2-7, with D maybe TRBD2 (6 bases). Trimming left V 1 base short and J 0 bases short, with 7 bases between. The CDR3 has 14 residues. CDR1 is SGHAT and CDR2 is FQNNGV in the germline V gene. The full variable domain, rest sourced from reference TRBV11-2 and TRBJ2-7, is EAGVAQSPRYKIIEKRQSVAFWCNPISGHATLYWYQQILGQGPKLLIQFQNNGVVDDSQLPKDRFSAERLKGVDSTLKIQPAKLEDSAVYLCASSLAGVSYEQYFGPGTRLTVT.

The count of this clone is one. The rearrangement uses TRBV6-5 and TRBJ1-4; TRBD1 is a possible D gene (6 bases). Per the germline V gene, CDR1 is MNHEY and CDR2 is SVGAGI. Trimming removed 4 bases from V and 3 bases from J, with 9 bases in between. The CDR3 sequence is 14 residues long. CDR3 in DNA: TGTGCCAGCAGTTCACAGGGACCTAATGAAAAACTGTTTTTT. Amino acid sequence: CASSSQGPNEKLFF.

This sequence joins TRBV28 and TRBJ2-3, with D perhaps assigned TRBD1 or TRBD2 (5 bases each). The V end lost 7 bases, the J end lost 2 bases, and 13 bases lay between the germline ends. Looked up from germline, CDR1 is MDHEN and CDR2 is SYDVKM. The length of the CDR3 is 14 residues. Here the CDR3 reads CASIDSGDTDTQYF. DNA of the CDR3: TGTGCCAGCATTGACAGCGGCGACACAGATACGCAGTATTTT.

The V gene is TRBV4-3, the J gene TRBJ2-5; D may be TRBD1 or TRBD2 (6 bases each). Germline values: CDR1 LGHNA, CDR2 YSLEER. This CDR3 contains 15 residues. Trimming removed 4 bases at V and 1 base at J, with 13 bases between. The CDR3 is CASSLQGLAQETQYF. The CDR3 DNA is TGCGCCAGCAGCCTACAGGGACTGGCCCAAGAGACCCAGTACTTC.

This chain links TRBV2 with TRBJ2-5; 13 nucleotides match TRBD2. Germline loops: CDR1 SNHLY, CDR2 FYNNEI. This CDR3 spans 16 amino acids. Unmatched junction bases numbered 4, after V lost 4 bases and J lost 2 bases. The CDR3 DNA reads TGTGCCAGCAGTGGCAAGACTAGCGGGGGGCAAGAGACCCAGTACTTC. Its protein product is CASSGKTSGGQETQYF. Based on the CDR3 plus reference TRBV2 and TRBJ2-5, the full variable domain is EPEVTQTPSHQVTQMGQEVILRCVPISNHLYFYWYRQILGQKVEFLVSFYNNEISEKSEIFDDQFSVERPDGSNFTLKIRSTKLEDSAMYFCASSGKTSGGQETQYFGPGTRLLVL.

This rearrangement joins TRBV28 to TRBJ2-5; D is possibly TRBD2 (7 bases). Germline CDR1 is MDHEN and CDR2 is SYDVKM. CDR3 size: 14 residues. Trimming stripped 2 bases from V and 5 bases from J, with 12 bases between. The CDR3 reads CASSLAGAGETQYF. Written as DNA, the CDR3 is TGTGCCAGCAGTTTAGCGGGGGCGGGTGAGACCCAGTACTTC.

The chain carries TRBV13 and TRBJ2-7; D is perhaps TRBD1 or TRBD2 (6 bases each). Trimming removed 0 bases from V and 1 base from J, with 13 bases in between. This CDR3 has 16 amino acids. The germline V gene encodes CDR1 PRHDT and CDR2 FYEKMQ (reference sequence). CDR3 nucleotide sequence: TGTGCCAGCAGCTTAGGGTTGGGGGGCGTTTCCTACGAGCAGTACTTC. Its protein is CASSLGLGGVSYEQYF.

The chain carries TRBV18 and TRBJ2-7; TRBD1 matches at 7 bases. CDR1 is KGHSH and CDR2 is LQKENI in the germline V gene. Trimming took 0 bases from V and 2 from J; bases not matched to a gene: 1. CDR3 length: 14 residues. In DNA form, the CDR3 reads TGTGCCAGCTCACCACCGGGACAGACCTACGAGCAGTACTTC. It yields the protein CASSPPGQTYEQYF.

This sequence joins TRBV7-6 and TRBJ2-7, with TRBD2 matching over 10 bases. Germline V gene sequence: CDR1 SGHVS, CDR2 FNYEAQ. This CDR3 region has 16 residues. V lost 4 bases, J lost 5 bases, and 11 bases stayed unmatched. CDR3 in amino acids: CASSSPWGSGRHEQYF. The DNA of the CDR3 is TGTGCCAGCAGCTCCCCCTGGGGTAGCGGGAGGCACGAGCAGTACTTC.

The chain has TRBV28 and TRBJ2-7, with 7 bases that match TRBD1. The CDR3 runs to 13 residues. Germline V gives CDR1 MDHEN, CDR2 SYDVKM. V shed 8 bases, J shed 9 bases, and the junction held 13 bases outside the gene matches. The CDR3, as DNA: TGTGCCAGCCACTCCAACAGGGGCTGGGGGCAGTACTTC. Amino acid sequence: CASHSNRGWGQYF.

V and J are TRBV7-2 and TRBJ1-3; D gene uncertain. CDR1 is SGHTA, CDR2 FQGNSA, per germline. The ends were cut back, 3 bases at V and 0 bases at J, with 9 bases in the middle. This CDR3 is 15 amino acids long. In nucleotides, the CDR3 is TGTGCCAGCAGCTTGGTCGGGGTCTCTGGAAACACCATATATTTT. It codes for CASSLVGVSGNTIYF.